This TCR beta chain appears in the sequencing data of a study of cytomegalovirus exposure and HLA in healthy donors. The study, taken as a whole, reports: Cytomegalovirus status, reportedly, was diagnosed with high specificity and sensitivity by the classifier.

The V end lost 6 bases, the J end lost 4 bases, and 12 bases lay between the germline ends. The CDR3 consists of 13 residues. Germline values: CDR1 MDHEN, CDR2 SYDVKM. TCRdb's table, derived via immunoSEQ multiplex PCR, lists solely in-frame clones and lacks some. Of 150,000 to 250,000 clones listed, about 81% were seen once; the top ten hold 1% to 1.5%. As for this clone: Its antigen is not known.

Sequencing was done on a sample of PBMCs. The chain uses TRBV28 and TRBJ1-2; the D gene is possibly TRBD1 (6 bases). This TCR was sampled from a woman under 40 in good health and CMV-seronegative. The CDR3 loop is CASSSQGPYGYTF. The DNA for the CDR3 is TGTGCCAGCAGCTCACAGGGTCCCTATGGCTACACCTTC.